This T cell receptor beta chain was captured in a study of beta chain features in type 1 diabetes. The study, taken as a whole, reports: Among all four CD4+ subsets, Type 1 diabetes patients had TCRB CDR3s that were moderately but significantly shorter.

A note on this clone: Its matching antigen is unknown.

Germline values: CDR1 SGHRS, CDR2 YFSETQ. The ends were cut back, 0 bases at V and 4 bases at J, with 13 bases in the middle. The CDR3 loop spans 15 amino acids. The sequenced template was cDNA made from the entire isolated RNA. Data came from immunoSEQ multiplex PCR; TCRdb stores just in-frame clones and leaves some out. The data hold 500,000 to 650,000 clones, with under 15% observed a single time. What was sequenced was naive CD4+ T cells from blood. This receptor was identified in a man aged 25 to 45 with type 1 diabetes. This chain uses TRBV5-1 with TRBJ2-5; perhaps TRBD1 as D (6 bases). CDR3 protein: CASSLGIRGRETQYF. The CDR3 nucleotides are TGCGCCAGCAGCTTGGGGATCAGGGGTAGAGAGACCCAGTACTTC.